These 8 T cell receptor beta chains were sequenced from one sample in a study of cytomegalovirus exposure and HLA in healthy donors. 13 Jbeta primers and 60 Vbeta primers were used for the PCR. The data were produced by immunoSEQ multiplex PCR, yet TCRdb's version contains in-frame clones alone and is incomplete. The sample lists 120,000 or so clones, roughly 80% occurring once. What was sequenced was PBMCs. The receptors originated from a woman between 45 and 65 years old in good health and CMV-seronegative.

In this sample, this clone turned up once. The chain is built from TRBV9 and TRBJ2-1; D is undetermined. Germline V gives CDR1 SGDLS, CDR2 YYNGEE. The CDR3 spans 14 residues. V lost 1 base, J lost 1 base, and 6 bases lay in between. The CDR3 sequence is CASSVLGSYNEQFF. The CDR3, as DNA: TGTGCCAGCAGCGTACTCGGTTCCTACAATGAGCAGTTCTTC. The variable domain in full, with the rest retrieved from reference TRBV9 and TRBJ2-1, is DSGVTQTPKHLITATGQRVTLRCSPRSGDLSVYWYQQSLDQGLQFLIQYYNGEERAKGNILERFSAQQFPDLHSELNLSSLELGDSALYFCASSVLGSYNEQFFGPGTRLTVL.

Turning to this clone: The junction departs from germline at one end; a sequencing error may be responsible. The CDR3 loop is CSSSMGGAQETQYF. The CDR3 DNA is TGTTCCAGCAGCATGGGGGGGGCTCAAGAGACCCAGTACTTC. The rearrangement links TRBV7-9 to TRBJ2-5, with a possible D match to TRBD2 (7 bases). Germline V gene data show CDR1 as SEHNR and CDR2 as FQNEAQ (reference sequence). The CDR3 loop spans 14 amino acids.

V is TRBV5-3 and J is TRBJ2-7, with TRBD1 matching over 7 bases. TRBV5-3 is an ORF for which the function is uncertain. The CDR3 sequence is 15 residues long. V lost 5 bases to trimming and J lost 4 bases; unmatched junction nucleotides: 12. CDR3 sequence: CARSSPGTDRYEQYF. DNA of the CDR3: TGTGCCAGAAGTTCTCCCGGGACAGATAGGTACGAGCAGTACTTC.

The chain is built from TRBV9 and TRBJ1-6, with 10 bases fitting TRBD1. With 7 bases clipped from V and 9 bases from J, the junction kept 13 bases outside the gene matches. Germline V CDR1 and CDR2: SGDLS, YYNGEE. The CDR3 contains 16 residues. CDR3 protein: CASGLTDRGPGSPLHF. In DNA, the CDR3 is TGTGCCAGCGGACTAACCGACAGGGGGCCAGGTTCACCCCTCCACTTT.

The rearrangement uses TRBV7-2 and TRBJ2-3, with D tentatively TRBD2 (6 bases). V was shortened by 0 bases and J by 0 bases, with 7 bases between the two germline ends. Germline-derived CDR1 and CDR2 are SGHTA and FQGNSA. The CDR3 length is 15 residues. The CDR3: CASSLASGSTDTQYF. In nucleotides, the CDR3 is TGTGCCAGCAGCTTAGCGAGCGGGAGCACAGATACGCAGTATTTT. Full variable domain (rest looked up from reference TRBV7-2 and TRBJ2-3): GAGVSQSPSNKVTEKGKDVELRCDPISGHTALYWYRQSLGQGLEFLIYFQGNSAPDKSGLPSDRFSAERTGGSVSTLTIQRTQQEDSAVYLCASSLASGSTDTQYFGPGTRLTVL.

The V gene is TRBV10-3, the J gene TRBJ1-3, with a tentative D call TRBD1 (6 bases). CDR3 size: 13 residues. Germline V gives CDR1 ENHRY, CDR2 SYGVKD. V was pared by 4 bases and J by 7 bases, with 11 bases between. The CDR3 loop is CAISGQVGNTIYF. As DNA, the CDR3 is TGTGCCATCAGTGGACAGGTGGGGAACACCATATATTTT.

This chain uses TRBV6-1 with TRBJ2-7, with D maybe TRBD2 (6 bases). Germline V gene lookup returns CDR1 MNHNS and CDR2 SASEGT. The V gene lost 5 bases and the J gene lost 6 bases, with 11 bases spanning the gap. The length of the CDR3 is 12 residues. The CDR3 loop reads CASSSLGGEQYF. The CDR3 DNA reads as TGTGCCAGCAGTTCATTGGGGGGCGAGCAGTACTTC.

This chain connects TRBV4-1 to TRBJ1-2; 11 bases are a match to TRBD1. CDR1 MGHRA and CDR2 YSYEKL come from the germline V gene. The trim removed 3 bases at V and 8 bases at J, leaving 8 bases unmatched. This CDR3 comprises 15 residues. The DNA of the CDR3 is TGCGCCAGCAGCCAGATCGGACAGGGGGCATTAGGCTACACCTTC. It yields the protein CASSQIGQGALGYTF.